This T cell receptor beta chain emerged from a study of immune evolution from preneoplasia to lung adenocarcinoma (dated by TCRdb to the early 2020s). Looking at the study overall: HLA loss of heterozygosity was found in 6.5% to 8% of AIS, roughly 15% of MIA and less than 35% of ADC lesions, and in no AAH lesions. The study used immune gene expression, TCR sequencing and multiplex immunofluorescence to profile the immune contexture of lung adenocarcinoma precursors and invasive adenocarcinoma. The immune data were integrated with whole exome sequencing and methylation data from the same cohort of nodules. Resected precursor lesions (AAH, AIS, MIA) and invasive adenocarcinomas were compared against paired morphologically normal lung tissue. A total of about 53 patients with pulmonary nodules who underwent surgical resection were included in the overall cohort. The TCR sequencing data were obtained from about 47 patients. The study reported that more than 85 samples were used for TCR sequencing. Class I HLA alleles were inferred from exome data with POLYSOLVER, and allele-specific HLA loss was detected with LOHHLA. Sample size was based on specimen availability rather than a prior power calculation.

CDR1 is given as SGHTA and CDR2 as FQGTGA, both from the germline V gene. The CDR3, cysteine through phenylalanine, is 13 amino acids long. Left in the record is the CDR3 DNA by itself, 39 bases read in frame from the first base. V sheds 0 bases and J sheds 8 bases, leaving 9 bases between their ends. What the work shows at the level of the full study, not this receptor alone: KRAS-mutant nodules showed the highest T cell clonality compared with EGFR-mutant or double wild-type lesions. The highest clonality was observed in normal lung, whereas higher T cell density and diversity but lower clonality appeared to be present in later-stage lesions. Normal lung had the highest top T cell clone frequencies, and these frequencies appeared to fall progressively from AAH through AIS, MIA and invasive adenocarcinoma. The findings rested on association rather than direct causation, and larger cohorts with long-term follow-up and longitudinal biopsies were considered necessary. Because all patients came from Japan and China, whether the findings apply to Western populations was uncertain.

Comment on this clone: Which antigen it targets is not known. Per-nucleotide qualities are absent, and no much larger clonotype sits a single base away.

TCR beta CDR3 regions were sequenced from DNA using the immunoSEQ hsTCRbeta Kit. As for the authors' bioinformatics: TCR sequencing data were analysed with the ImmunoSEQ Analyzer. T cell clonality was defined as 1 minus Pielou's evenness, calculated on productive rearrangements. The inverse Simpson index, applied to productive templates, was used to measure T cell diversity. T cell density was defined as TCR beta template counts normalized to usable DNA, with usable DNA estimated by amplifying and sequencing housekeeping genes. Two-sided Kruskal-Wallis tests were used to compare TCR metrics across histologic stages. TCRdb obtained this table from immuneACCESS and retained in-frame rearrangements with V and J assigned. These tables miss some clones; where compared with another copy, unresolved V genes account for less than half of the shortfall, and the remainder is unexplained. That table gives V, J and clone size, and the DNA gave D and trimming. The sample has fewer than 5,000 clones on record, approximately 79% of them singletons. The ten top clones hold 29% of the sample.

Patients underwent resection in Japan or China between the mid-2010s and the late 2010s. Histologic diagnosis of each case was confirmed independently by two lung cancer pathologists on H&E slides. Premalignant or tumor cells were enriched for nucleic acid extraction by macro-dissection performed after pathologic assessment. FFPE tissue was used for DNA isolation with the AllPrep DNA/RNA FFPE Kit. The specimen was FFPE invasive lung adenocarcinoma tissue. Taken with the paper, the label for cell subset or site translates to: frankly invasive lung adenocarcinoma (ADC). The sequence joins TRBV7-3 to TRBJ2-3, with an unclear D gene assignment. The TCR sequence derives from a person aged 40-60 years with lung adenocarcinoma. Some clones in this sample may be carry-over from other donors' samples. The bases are TGTGCCAGCAGCTTAACGGGCCTCGGTACGCAGTATTTT. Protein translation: CASSLTGLGTQYF.